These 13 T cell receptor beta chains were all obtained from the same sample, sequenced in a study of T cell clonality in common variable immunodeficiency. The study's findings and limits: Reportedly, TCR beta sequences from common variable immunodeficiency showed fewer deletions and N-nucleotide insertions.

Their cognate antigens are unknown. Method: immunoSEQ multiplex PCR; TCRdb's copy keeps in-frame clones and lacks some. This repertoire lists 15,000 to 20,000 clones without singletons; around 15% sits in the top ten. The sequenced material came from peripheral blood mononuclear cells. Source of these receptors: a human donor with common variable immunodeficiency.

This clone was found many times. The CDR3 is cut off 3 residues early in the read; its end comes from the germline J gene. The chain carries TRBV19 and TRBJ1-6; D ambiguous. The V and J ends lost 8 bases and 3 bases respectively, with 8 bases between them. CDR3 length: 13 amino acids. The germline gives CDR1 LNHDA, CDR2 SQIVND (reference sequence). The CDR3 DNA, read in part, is TGTGCCAGTGCCTCGGGCTATAATTCACCC. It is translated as CASASGYNSP. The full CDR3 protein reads CASASGYNSPLHF.

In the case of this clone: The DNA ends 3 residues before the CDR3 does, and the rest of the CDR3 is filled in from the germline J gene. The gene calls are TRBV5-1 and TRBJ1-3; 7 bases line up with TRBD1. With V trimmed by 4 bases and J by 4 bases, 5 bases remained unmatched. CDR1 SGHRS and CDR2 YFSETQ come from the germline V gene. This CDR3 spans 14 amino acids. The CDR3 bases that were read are TGCGCCAGCAGCGCCTGGACAGGAGGAAACACC. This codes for CASSAWTGGNT. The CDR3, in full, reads CASSAWTGGNTIYF.

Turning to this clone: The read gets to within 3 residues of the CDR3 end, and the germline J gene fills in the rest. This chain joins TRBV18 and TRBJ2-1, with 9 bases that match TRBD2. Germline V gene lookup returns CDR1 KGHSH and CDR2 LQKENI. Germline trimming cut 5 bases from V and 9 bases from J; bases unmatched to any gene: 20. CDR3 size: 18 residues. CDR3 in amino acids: CASSSTQNPSGAFGEQFF. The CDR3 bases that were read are TGTGCCAGCTCATCGACCCAAAATCCTAGCGGGGCCTTTGGTGAG. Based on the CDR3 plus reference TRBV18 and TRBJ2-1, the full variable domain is NAGVMQNPRHLVRRRGQEARLRCSPMKGHSHVYWYRQLPEEGLKFMVYLQKENIIDESGMPKERFSAEFPKEGPSILRIQQVVRGDSAAYFCASSSTQNPSGAFGEQFFGPGTRLTVL.

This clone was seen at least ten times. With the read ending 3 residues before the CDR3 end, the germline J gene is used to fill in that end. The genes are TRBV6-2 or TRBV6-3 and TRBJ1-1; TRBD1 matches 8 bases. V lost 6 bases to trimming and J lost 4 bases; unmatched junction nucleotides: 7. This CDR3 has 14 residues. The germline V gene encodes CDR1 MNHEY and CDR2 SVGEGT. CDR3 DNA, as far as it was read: TGTGCCAGCAGCTTAGGGACAGGCTCCACTGAA. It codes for CASSLGTGSTE. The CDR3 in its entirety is CASSLGTGSTEAFF.

The covered CDR3 bases are TGTGCCAGTAGTATGGGCGGGGGCATTAATCAGCCC. Translated: CASSMGGGINQP. The full CDR3 reads CASSMGGGINQPQHF. This rearrangement joins TRBV19 to TRBJ1-5, with a tentative D call TRBD1 (6 bases). With the read ending 3 residues before the CDR3 end, the germline J gene is used to fill in that end. The CDR3 is made up of 15 amino acids. Trimming removed 3 bases at V and 4 bases at J, with 13 bases between. CDR1 is LNHDA and CDR2 is SQIVND in the germline V gene (reference sequence).

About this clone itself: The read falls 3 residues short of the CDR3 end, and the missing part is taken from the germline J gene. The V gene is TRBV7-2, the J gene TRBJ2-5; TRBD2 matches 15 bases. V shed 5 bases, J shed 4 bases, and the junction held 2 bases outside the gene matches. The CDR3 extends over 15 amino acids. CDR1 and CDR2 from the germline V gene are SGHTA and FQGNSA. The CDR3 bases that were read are TGTGCCAGCAGCGGACTAGCGGGGGGGCCAGAGACC. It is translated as CASSGLAGGPET. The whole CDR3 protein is CASSGLAGGPETQYF.

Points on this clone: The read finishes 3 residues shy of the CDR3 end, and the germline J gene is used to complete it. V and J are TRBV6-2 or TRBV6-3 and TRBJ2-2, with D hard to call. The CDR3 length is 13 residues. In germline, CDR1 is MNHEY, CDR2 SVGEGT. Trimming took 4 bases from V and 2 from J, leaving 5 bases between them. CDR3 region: CASSSLNTGELFF. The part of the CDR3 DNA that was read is TGTGCCAGCAGTTCCTTAAACACCGGGGAG.

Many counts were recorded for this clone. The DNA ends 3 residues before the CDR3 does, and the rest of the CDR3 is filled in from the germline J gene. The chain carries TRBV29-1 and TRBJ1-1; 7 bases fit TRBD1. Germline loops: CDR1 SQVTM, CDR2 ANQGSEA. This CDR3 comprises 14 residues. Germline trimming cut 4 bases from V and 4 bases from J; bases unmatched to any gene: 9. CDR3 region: CSVGEGGAGTEAFF. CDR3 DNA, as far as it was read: TGCAGCGTTGGTGAAGGGGGCGCAGGCACTGAA.

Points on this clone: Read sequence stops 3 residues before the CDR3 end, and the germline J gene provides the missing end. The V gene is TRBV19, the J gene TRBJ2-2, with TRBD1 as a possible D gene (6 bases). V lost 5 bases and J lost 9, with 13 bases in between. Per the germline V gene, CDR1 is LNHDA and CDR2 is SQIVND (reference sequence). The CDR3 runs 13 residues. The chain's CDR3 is CASSWAGVRELFF. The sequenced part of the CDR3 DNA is TGTGCCAGTAGTTGGGCAGGGGTACGGGAG.

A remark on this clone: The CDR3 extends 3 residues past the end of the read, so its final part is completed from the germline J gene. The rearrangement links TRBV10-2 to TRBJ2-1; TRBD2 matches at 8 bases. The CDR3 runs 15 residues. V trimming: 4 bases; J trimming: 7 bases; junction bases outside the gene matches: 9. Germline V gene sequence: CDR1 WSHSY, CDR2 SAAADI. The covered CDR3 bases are TGCGCCAGCAGTGGGGGTATTAGCGGGGTGAATGAG. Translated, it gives CASSGGISGVNE. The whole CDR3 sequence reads CASSGGISGVNEQFF.

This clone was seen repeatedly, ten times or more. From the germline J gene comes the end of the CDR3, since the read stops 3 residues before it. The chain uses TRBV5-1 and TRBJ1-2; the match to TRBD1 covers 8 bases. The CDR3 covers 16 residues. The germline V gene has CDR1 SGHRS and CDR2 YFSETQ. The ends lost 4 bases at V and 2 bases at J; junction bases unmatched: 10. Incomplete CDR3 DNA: TGCGCCAGCAGCCCCCGGGACAGGTCCTTAAACTATGGC. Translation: CASSPRDRSLNYG. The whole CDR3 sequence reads CASSPRDRSLNYGYTF. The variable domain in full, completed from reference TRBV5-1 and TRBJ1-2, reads KAGVTQTPRYLIKTRGQQVTLSCSPISGHRSVSWYQQTPGQGLQFLFEYFSETQRNKGNFPGRFSGRQFSNSRSEMNVSTLELGDSALYLCASSPRDRSLNYGYTFGSGTRLTVV.

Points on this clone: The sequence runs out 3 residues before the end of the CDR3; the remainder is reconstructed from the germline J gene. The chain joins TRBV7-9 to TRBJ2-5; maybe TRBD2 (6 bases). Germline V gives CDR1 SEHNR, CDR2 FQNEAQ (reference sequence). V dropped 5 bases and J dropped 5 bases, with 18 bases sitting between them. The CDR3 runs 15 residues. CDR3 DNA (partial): TGTGCCAGCAGCCAAGGACCAGCGGGTTGGGAGACC. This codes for CASSQGPAGWET. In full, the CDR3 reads CASSQGPAGWETQYF.

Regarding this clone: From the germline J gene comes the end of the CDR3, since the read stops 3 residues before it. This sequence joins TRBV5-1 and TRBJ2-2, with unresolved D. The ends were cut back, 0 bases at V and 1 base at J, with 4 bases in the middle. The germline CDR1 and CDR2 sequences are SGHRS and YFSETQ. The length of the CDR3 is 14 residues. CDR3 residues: CASSLEGNTGELFF. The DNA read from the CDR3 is TGCGCCAGCAGCTTGGAGGGGAACACCGGGGAG.